A single sample is the source of the 18 T cell receptor beta chains below, sequenced in a study of TIL therapy for anti-PD-1-resistant metastatic lung cancer (dated by TCRdb to the early 2020s). The intended sense of this specimen's time point label: pre-treatment sample, taken before nivolumab and TIL therapy. TCR beta CDR3 regions were amplified from genomic DNA with the immunoSEQ v3 hsTCRB kit using bias-controlled multiplex PCR. The source is immuneACCESS, and TCRdb retained only in-frame sequences with V and J called. Part of the clones is not carried over; for the studies checked, unresolved V genes explain less than half of this, and the remainder is unexplained. This sample has 60,000 or so clones in its table, and approximately 69% of those were observed once. Roughly 6.6% of the sample comes from the top ten. Sequences were derived from blood, sampled at baseline. Every receptor here comes from a person aged 25 to 80 with non-small cell lung cancer.

This clone was counted between two and nine times. The chain employs TRBV29-1 and TRBJ1-1; D uncertain. There are 11 residues in the CDR3. Trimming cost V 7 bases and J 6 bases, with 12 bases left between them. CDR1 SQVTM and CDR2 ANQGSEA come from the germline V gene. Here the CDR3 DNA reads TGCAGCGGGGAGTACGGGGCTGAAGCTTTCTTT. Protein sequence: CSGEYGAEAFF.

This clone appeared a single time. V gene TRBV10-3 combines with J gene TRBJ1-4, with 9 bases fitting TRBD1. V lost 3 bases, J lost 8 bases, and 13 bases stayed unmatched. The CDR3 is 17 amino acids. The germline gives CDR1 ENHRY, CDR2 SYGVKD. The DNA for the CDR3 is TGTGCCATCAGTGATTCCCGGGACAGGGCTCCTGGGGAAAAACTGTTTTTT. The encoded protein is CAISDSRDRAPGEKLFF.

The chain links TRBV30 to TRBJ2-3, with 13 bases aligning to TRBD2. CDR1 and CDR2 from the germline V gene are GTSNPN and SVGIG (reference sequence). This CDR3 spans 15 amino acids. After removal of 2 bases from V and 4 bases from J, the junction contained 3 bases not matched to a gene. As DNA, the CDR3 is TGTGCCTGGAGTATAGGACTAGCGGGGGCAGATACGCAGTATTTT. Translated: CAWSIGLAGADTQYF.

The chain has TRBV15 and TRBJ2-1; weak D call: TRBD1 (5 bases). The CDR3 loop spans 14 amino acids. The germline CDR1 and CDR2 sequences are LNHNV and YYDKDF (reference sequence). V shed 3 bases and J shed 10 bases, with 16 bases lying between them. The CDR3 DNA follows: TGTGCCACCAGCAGCCCAGGGTGGGCTCGGGAGCAGTTCTTC. Protein sequence: CATSSPGWAREQFF. The whole variable domain, filled in from reference TRBV15 and TRBJ2-1, reads DAMVIQNPRYQVTQFGKPVTLSCSQTLNHNVMYWYQQKSSQAPKLLFHYYDKDFNNEADTPDNFQSRRPNTSFCFLDIRSPGLGDTAMYLCATSSPGWAREQFFGPGTRLTVL.

The CDR3, as DNA: TGCGCCAGCAGCTTAAGTGACACTGAAGCTTTCTTT. It translates to CASSLSDTEAFF. The chain links TRBV5-1 to TRBJ1-1, with unresolved D. V lost 2 bases and J 3 bases, leaving 5 bases between the germline ends. The CDR3 loop spans 12 amino acids. Germline loops: CDR1 SGHRS, CDR2 YFSETQ.

The gene calls are TRBV29-1 and TRBJ1-1; possible D gene TRBD1, 6 bases. In germline, CDR1 is SQVTM, CDR2 ANQGSEA. The germline V and J ends were trimmed by 7 bases and 10 bases, with 16 bases remaining between them. The CDR3 runs 11 residues. The CDR3 nucleotides are TGCAGCGCCGGAGGGGGACGGGGAGCTTTCTTT. It specifies CSAGGGRGAFF.

The CDR3 region has the DNA TGCAGCGTGCAGCGTGGAGACACTGAAGCTTTCTTT. Amino acid sequence: CSVQRGDTEAFF. This chain links TRBV29-1 with TRBJ1-1; unclear D gene. The length of the CDR3 is 12 residues. The V gene lost 6 bases and the J gene lost 3 bases, with 11 bases spanning the gap. CDR1 SQVTM and CDR2 ANQGSEA come from the germline V gene.

The chain combines TRBV5-1 with TRBJ2-5, with TRBD1 identical over 10 bases. There are 15 residues in the CDR3. Germline V gives CDR1 SGHRS, CDR2 YFSETQ. V lost 4 bases, J lost 1 base, and 4 bases stayed unmatched. CDR3 coding DNA: TGCGCCAGCAGCACCGGGACAGGGGCCCAAGAGACCCAGTACTTC. Its protein product is CASSTGTGAQETQYF.

This chain connects TRBV5-1 to TRBJ2-7; TRBD2 aligns across 12 bases. After removal of 5 bases from V and 1 base from J, the junction contained 4 bases not matched to a gene. This CDR3 has 15 amino acids. Germline CDR1 SGHRS, CDR2 YFSETQ. The CDR3 nucleotides read TGCGCCAGCAGACCAGGACTAGCGGGGTCCTACGAGCAGTACTTC. Translation gives CASRPGLAGSYEQYF.

The CDR3 spells CASSYGDTQYF. The CDR3 nucleotides are TGTGCCAGCAGTTACGGTGATACGCAGTATTTT. The gene calls are TRBV6-5 and TRBJ2-3, with D uncertain. Germline V lookup: CDR1 MNHEY, CDR2 SVGAGI. V lost 2 bases and J lost 6, with 3 bases in between. The CDR3 has 11 amino acids.

This sequence joins TRBV5-1 and TRBJ2-5, with TRBD1 identical over 9 bases. Germline V gene data show CDR1 as SGHRS and CDR2 as YFSETQ. Unmatched junction bases numbered 7, after V lost 0 bases and J lost 4 bases. This CDR3 comprises 16 residues. CDR3 sequence: CASSLVGTGLAETQYF. DNA for the CDR3: TGCGCCAGCAGCTTGGTGGGGACAGGGTTAGCAGAGACCCAGTACTTC.

In its sample, this clone was seen once. J is TRBJ2-1 and V is TRBV7-2; unclear D gene. Germline-derived CDR1 and CDR2 are SGHTA and FQGNSA. The V end lost 1 base, the J end lost 4 bases, and 5 bases lay between the germline ends. The CDR3 is made up of 13 amino acids. CDR3: CASSLVPYNEQFF. CDR3 DNA: TGTGCCAGCAGCTTAGTCCCTTACAATGAGCAGTTCTTC.

The chain employs TRBV27 and TRBJ1-5; D remains ambiguous. Germline loops: CDR1 MNHEY, CDR2 SMNVEV (reference sequence). Trimming left V 3 bases short and J 5 bases short, with 5 bases between. The length of the CDR3 is 12 residues. This CDR3 is CASSFRDQPQHF. The DNA of the CDR3 is TGTGCCAGCAGTTTTCGGGATCAGCCCCAGCATTTT.

This clone came up a few times. The CDR3 loop is CSVDGDNYGYTF. The CDR3 DNA sequence: TGCAGCGTTGACGGGGACAACTATGGCTACACCTTC. This rearrangement joins TRBV29-1 to TRBJ1-2, with D maybe TRBD1 (5 bases). Germline assignment: CDR1 SQVTM and CDR2 ANQGSEA. This CDR3 contains 12 residues. Trimming took off 3 bases at V and 2 bases at J, with 7 bases between the two ends.

This chain uses TRBV2 with TRBJ2-3, with TRBD2 identical over 9 bases. J lost 5 bases, V lost 5 bases, and 14 bases had no gene match. The length of the CDR3 is 17 residues. Germline V CDR1 and CDR2: SNHLY, FYNNEI. DNA for the CDR3: TGTGCCAGCAGTCTCTCCTTTAGCGGGAGAGTCGGAGATACGCAGTATTTT. This translates into CASSLSFSGRVGDTQYF.

The chain uses TRBV2 and TRBJ2-1; weak D call: TRBD2 (6 bases). CDR1 and CDR2 (germline): SNHLY, FYNNEI. Deletions cut 8 bases from V and 4 bases from J, with 12 bases between. The CDR3 spans 13 residues. CDR3 in DNA: TGTGCCAGCTTGCCGGGACTTTACAATGAGCAGTTCTTC. Translated: CASLPGLYNEQFF.

This clone was seen more than once but under ten times. J is TRBJ1-1 and V is TRBV7-9, with D uncertain. The V and J ends lost 4 bases and 11 bases respectively, with 11 bases between them. CDR1 and CDR2 from the germline V gene are SEHNR and FQNEAQ (reference sequence). CDR3 length equals 11 residues. The CDR3 sequence is CASSSQGTAFF. Here the CDR3 DNA reads TGTGCCAGCAGCTCCCAAGGTACGGCTTTCTTT.

The V call is TRBV27, the J call TRBJ1-1, with D hard to call. Germline CDR1 and CDR2: MNHEY and SMNVEV (reference sequence). This CDR3 has 15 residues. Trimming pared 1 base from V and 3 bases from J, leaving 12 bases between. CDR3 amino acids: CASSLLGFGYTEAFF. The CDR3 DNA reads TGTGCCAGCAGTTTATTAGGGTTTGGGTACACTGAAGCTTTCTTT.